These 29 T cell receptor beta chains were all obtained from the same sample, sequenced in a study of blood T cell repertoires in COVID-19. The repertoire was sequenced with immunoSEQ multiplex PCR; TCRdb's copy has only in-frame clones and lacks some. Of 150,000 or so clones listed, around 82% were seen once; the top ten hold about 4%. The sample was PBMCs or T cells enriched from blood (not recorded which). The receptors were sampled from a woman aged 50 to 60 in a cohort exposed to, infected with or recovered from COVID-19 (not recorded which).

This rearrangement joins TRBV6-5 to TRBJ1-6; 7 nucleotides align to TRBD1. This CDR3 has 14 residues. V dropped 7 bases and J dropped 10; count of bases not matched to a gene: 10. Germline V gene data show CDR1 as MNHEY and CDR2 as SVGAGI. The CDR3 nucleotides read TGTGCCAGCACCGGAGGGACAGTGGGGTCACCCCTCCACTTT. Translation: CASTGGTVGSPLHF.

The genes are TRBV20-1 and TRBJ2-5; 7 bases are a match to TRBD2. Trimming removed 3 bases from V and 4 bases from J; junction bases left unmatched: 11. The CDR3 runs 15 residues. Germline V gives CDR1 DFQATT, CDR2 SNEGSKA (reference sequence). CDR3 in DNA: TGCAGTGCTAGTAGGGGCGGGAGAGTAGGAGAGACCCAGTACTTC. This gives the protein CSASRGGRVGETQYF.

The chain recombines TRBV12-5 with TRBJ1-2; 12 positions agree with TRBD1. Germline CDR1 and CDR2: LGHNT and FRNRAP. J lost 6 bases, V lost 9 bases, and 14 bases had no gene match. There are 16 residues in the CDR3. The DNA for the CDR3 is TGTGCTAGCGCCGACCCCGGGACAGGGGGCCTAGATGGCTACACCTTC. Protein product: CASADPGTGGLDGYTF.

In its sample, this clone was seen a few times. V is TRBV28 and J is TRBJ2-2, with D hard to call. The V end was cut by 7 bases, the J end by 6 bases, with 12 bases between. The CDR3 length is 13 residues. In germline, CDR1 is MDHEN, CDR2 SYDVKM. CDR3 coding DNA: TGTGCCAGCACCGATCCTACGGCCGGGGAGCTGTTTTTT. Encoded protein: CASTDPTAGELFF.

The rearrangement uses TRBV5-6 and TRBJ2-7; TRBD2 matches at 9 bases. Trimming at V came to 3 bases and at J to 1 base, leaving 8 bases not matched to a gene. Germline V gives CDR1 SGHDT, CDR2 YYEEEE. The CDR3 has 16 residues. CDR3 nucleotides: TGTGCCAGCAGCTCCCTCGGGCGGGGGGGTTCCTACGAGCAGTACTTC. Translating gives CASSSLGRGGSYEQYF.

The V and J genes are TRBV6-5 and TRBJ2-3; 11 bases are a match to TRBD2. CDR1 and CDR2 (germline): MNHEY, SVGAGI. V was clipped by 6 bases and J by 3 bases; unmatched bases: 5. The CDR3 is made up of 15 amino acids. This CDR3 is CASRDSGRATDTQYF. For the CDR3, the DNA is TGTGCCAGCAGGGATAGCGGGAGGGCAACAGATACGCAGTATTTT.

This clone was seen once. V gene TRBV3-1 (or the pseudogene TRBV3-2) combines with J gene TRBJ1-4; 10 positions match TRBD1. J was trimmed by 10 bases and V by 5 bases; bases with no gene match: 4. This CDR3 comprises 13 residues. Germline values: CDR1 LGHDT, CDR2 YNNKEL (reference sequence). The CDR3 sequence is CASSLGQGIKLFF. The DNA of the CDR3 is TGTGCCAGCAGCTTGGGACAGGGGATAAAACTGTTTTTT.

The CDR3 region has the DNA TGTGCCAGCACCCCACTTAGCGGGAGAGAAGGTAGGGAGCAGTTCTTC. It encodes CASTPLSGREGREQFF. The rearrangement uses TRBV27 and TRBJ2-1, with 9 bases identical to TRBD2. The CDR3 is 16 residues long. CDR1 MNHEY and CDR2 SMNVEV come from the germline V gene (reference sequence). Trimming at V came to 7 bases and at J to 10 bases, leaving 17 bases not matched to a gene.

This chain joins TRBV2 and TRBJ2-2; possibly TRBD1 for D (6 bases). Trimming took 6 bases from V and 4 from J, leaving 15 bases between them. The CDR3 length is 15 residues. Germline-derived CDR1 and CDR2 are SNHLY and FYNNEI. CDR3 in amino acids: CASRATGISTGELFF. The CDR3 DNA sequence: TGTGCCAGCAGGGCTACAGGGATTAGCACCGGGGAGCTGTTTTTT.

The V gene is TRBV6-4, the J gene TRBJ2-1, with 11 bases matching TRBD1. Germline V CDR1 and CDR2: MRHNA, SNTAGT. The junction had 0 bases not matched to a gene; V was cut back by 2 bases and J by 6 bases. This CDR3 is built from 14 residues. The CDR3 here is CASSDGTGGNEQFF. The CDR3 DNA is TGTGCCAGCAGTGACGGGACAGGGGGCAATGAGCAGTTCTTC.

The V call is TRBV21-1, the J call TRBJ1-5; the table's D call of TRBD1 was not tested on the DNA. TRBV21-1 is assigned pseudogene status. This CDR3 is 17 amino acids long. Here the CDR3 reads CAPNAGTGPYSNQPQHF. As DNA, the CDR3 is TGTGCCCCCAATGCCGGGACAGGACCATATAGCAATCAGCCCCAGCATTTT.

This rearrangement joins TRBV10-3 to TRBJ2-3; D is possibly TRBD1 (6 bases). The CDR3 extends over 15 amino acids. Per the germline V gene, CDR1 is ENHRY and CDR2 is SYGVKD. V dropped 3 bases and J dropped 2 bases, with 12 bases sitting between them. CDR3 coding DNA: TGTGCCATCAGTGATCCGGGACAATCCACAGATACGCAGTATTTT. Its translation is CAISDPGQSTDTQYF.

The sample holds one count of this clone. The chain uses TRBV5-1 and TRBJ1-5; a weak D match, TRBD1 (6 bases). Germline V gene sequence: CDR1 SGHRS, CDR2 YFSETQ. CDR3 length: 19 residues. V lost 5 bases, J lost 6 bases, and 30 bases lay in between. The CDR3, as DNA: TGCGCCAGCAGACCCGATAGAGAGGACAGCGGCGAAGCATTTCAGCCCCAGCATTTT. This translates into CASRPDREDSGEAFQPQHF.

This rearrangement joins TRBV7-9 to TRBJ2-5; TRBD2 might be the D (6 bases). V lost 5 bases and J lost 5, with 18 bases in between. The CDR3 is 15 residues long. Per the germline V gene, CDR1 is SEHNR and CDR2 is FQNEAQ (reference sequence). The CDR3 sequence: CASSQGSPGGETQYF. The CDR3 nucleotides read TGTGCCAGCAGCCAGGGCTCCCCTGGGGGGGAGACCCAGTACTTC.

The CDR3 is CAWNKGDTDNSPLHF. The CDR3, as DNA: TGTGCCTGGAATAAAGGGGACACGGATAATTCACCCCTCCACTTT. This rearrangement joins TRBV30 to TRBJ1-6; D may be TRBD1 (6 bases). Germline assignment: CDR1 GTSNPN and CDR2 SVGIG (reference sequence). The CDR3 spans 15 residues. V lost 4 bases and J lost 5, with 15 bases in between.

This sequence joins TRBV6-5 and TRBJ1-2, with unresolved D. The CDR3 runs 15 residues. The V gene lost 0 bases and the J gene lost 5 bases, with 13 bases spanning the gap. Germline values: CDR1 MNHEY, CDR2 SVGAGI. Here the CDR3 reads CASSYSTLGPYGYTF. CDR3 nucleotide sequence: TGTGCCAGCAGTTACTCGACGCTTGGGCCTTATGGCTACACCTTC.

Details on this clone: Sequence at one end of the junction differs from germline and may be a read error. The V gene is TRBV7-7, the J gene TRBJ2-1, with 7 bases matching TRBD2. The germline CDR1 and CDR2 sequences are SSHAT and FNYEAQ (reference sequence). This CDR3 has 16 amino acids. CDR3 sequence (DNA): TGTGCTAGCAGCCCTCCTGGGGCGGGGGATGACAATGAGCAGTTCTTC. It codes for CASSPPGAGDDNEQFF.

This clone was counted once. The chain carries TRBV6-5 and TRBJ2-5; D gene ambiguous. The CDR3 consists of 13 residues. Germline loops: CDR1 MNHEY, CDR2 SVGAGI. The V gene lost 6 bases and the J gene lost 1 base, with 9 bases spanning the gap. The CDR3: CASRPPSQETQYF. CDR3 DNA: TGTGCCAGCAGACCCCCTAGCCAAGAGACCCAGTACTTC.

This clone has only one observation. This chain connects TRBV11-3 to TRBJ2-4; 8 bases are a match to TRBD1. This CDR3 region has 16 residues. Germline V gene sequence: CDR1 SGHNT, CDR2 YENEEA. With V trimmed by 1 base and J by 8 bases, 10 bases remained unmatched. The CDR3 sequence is CASSLGTGQERDIQYF. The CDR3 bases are TGTGCCAGCAGCTTAGGGACAGGGCAAGAACGGGACATTCAGTACTTC.

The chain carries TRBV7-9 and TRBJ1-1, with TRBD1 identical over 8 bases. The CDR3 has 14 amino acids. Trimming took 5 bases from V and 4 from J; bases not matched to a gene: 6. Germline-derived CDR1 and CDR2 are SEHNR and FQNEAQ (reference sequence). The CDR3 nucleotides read TGTGCCAGCAGCGAAAGACAGGGGAGCACTGAAGCTTTCTTT. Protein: CASSERQGSTEAFF.

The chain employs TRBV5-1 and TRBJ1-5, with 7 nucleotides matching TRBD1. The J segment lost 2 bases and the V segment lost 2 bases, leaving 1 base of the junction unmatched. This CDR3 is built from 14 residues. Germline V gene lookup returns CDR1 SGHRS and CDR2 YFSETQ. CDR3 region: CASSFGTGNQPQHF. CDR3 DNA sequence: TGCGCCAGCAGCTTTGGGACAGGCAATCAGCCCCAGCATTTT.

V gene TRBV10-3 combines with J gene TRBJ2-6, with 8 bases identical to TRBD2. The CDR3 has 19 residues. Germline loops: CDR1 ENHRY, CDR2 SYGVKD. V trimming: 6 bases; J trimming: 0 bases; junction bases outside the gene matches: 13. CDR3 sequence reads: CAISFTGGMTSSGANVLTF. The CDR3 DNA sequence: TGTGCCATCAGCTTCACGGGAGGGATGACTTCCTCTGGGGCCAACGTCCTGACTTTC.

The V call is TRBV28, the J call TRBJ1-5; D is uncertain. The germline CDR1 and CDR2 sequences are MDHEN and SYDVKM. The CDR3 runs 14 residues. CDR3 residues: CVVSLGRGGQPQHF. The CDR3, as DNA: TGTGTCGTCAGTTTAGGTAGAGGAGGTCAGCCCCAGCATTTT.

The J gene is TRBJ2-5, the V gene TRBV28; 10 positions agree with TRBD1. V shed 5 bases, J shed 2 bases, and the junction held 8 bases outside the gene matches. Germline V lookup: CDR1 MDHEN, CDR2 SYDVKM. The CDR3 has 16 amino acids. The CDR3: CASSTKPGQGQETQYF. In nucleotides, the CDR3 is TGTGCCAGCAGTACCAAACCGGGACAGGGGCAAGAGACCCAGTACTTC.

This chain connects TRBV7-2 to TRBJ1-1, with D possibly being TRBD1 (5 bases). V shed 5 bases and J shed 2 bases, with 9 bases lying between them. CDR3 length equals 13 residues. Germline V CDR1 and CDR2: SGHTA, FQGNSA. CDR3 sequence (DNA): TGTGCCAGCAGCACTACAGGAAACACTGAAGCTTTCTTT. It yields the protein CASSTTGNTEAFF.

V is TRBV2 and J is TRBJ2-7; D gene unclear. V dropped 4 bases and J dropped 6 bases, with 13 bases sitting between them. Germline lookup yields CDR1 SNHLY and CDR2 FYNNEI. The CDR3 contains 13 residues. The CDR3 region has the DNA TGTGCCAGCAGTGTAGTTAGCACCGGCGAGCAGTACTTC. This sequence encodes CASSVVSTGEQYF.

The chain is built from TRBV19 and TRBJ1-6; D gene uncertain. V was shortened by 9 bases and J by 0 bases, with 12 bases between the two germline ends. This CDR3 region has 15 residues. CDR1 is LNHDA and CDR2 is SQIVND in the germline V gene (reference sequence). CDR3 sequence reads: CASDHGSSYNSPLHF. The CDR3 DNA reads TGTGCCAGCGATCACGGGAGCTCCTATAATTCACCCCTCCACTTT.

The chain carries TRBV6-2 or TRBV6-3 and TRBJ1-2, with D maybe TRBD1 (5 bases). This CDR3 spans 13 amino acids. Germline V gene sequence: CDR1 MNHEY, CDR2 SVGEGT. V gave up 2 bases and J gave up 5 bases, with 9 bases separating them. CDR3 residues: CASSYDSLYGYTF. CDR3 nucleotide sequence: TGTGCCAGCAGTTACGACAGCCTGTATGGCTACACCTTC.

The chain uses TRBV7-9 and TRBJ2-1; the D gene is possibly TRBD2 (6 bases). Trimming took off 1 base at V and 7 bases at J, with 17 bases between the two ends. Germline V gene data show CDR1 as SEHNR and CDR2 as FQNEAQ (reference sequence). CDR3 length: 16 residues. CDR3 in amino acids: CASSLVGTGTLNEQFF. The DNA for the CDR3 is TGTGCCAGCAGCTTAGTGGGGACTGGAACATTAAATGAGCAGTTCTTC.